Below are 25 T cell receptor beta chains sequenced from a single sample in a study of cytomegalovirus exposure and HLA in healthy donors. Vbeta (60) and Jbeta (13) primers were used in the PCR. Some clones are missing from TCRdb's copy, which holds only in-frame ones; the method was immunoSEQ multiplex PCR. The sample lists some 200,000 clones; 79% were seen once. The sequencing sample was made of PBMCs. These receptors were collected from a woman aged 50 to 65 in good health and CMV-seronegative.

Here the CDR3 DNA reads TGTGCCAGCAGCGCTAGGGGGCGAGGTGAAAAACTGTTTTTT. This translates into CASSARGRGEKLFF. This rearrangement joins TRBV9 to TRBJ1-4; 7 bases map to TRBD1. Germline CDR1 and CDR2: SGDLS and YYNGEE. J gave up 7 bases and V 3 bases, and 6 bases lay outside the gene matches. The CDR3 consists of 14 residues.

This clone was detected once. J is TRBJ2-2 and V is TRBV7-6; possible D gene TRBD1, 5 bases. Germline lookup yields CDR1 SGHVS and CDR2 FNYEAQ. The CDR3 spans 15 residues. V shed 7 bases and J shed 0 bases, with 12 bases lying between them. CDR3 residues: CASTPDISNTGELFF. Written as DNA, the CDR3 is TGTGCCAGCACCCCGGACATCTCGAACACCGGGGAGCTGTTTTTT.

The chain couples TRBV18 to TRBJ2-1, with D tentatively TRBD2 (6 bases). V was shortened by 2 bases and J by 2 bases, with 13 bases between the two germline ends. CDR1 and CDR2 from the germline V gene are KGHSH and LQKENI. The CDR3 extends over 16 amino acids. In DNA, the CDR3 is TGTGCCAGCTCACCAGGAGGGCTGAGGACCTACAATGAGCAGTTCTTC. Amino acid sequence: CASSPGGLRTYNEQFF.

The genes are TRBV28 and TRBJ2-2; no firm D call. The CDR3 covers 14 residues. V was shortened by 1 base and J by 4 bases, with 7 bases between the two germline ends. Per germline, CDR1 MDHEN and CDR2 SYDVKM. CDR3 residues: CASSLLAPTGELFF. As DNA, the CDR3 is TGTGCCAGCAGTTTATTGGCCCCCACCGGGGAGCTGTTTTTT.

The chain couples TRBV20-1 to TRBJ2-5; 9 bases fit TRBD1. The J segment lost 4 bases and the V segment lost 7 bases, leaving 1 base of the junction unmatched. The CDR3 is 11 amino acids. CDR1 DFQATT and CDR2 SNEGSKA come from the germline V gene (reference sequence). The DNA of the CDR3 is TGCAGTGGACAGGGGGGAGAGACCCAGTACTTC. Translating it yields CSGQGGETQYF.

The rearrangement links TRBV14 to TRBJ2-5; perhaps TRBD1 as D (6 bases). V was cut by 2 bases and J by 4 bases, with 14 bases left in between. Germline loops: CDR1 SGHDN, CDR2 FVKESK. There are 15 residues in the CDR3. The DNA for the CDR3 is TGTGCCAGCAGCCAACCCGGGACAACCCTAGAGACCCAGTACTTC. Its translation is CASSQPGTTLETQYF.

This clone occurred a few times. This chain uses TRBV13 with TRBJ2-1; 10 bases are shared with TRBD2. The germline V gene has CDR1 PRHDT and CDR2 FYEKMQ (reference sequence). This CDR3 region has 16 residues. After removal of 5 bases from V and 0 bases from J, the junction contained 4 bases not matched to a gene. CDR3 nucleotide sequence: TGTGCCAGCAGCCGTAGCGGGGGGACCTCCTACAATGAGCAGTTCTTC. Translating it yields CASSRSGGTSYNEQFF.

This clone has a single count. This rearrangement joins TRBV5-1 to TRBJ2-5, with TRBD1 matching 7 bases. Per the germline V gene, CDR1 is SGHRS and CDR2 is YFSETQ. There are 14 residues in the CDR3. The J segment lost 2 bases and the V segment lost 4 bases, leaving 5 bases of the junction unmatched. The DNA of the CDR3 is TGCGCCAGCAGCCGCGTGACAGGGCAAGAGACCCAGTACTTC. As protein: CASSRVTGQETQYF.

This chain uses TRBV5-1 with TRBJ2-1; 14 bases are a match to TRBD2. Germline CDR1 is SGHRS and CDR2 is YFSETQ. V lost 3 bases to trimming and J lost 5 bases; unmatched junction nucleotides: 4. The CDR3 spans 16 residues. CDR3 in amino acids: CASSSGGLAGDNEQFF. CDR3 DNA sequence: TGCGCCAGCAGCTCGGGGGGACTAGCGGGAGACAATGAGCAGTTCTTC.

V and J are TRBV5-1 and TRBJ1-1; TRBD1 matches 11 bases. V was clipped by 2 bases and J by 5 bases; unmatched bases: 5. Per the germline V gene, CDR1 is SGHRS and CDR2 is YFSETQ. CDR3 length: 15 amino acids. The CDR3 loop reads CASSLRTGGLTEAFF. CDR3 sequence (DNA): TGCGCCAGCAGCTTAAGGACAGGGGGCTTGACTGAAGCTTTCTTT.

This chain joins TRBV1 and TRBJ2-3; the table's D call, TRBD2, was not checked against the DNA. TRBV1 is a listed pseudogene. The CDR3 is 19 residues long. As DNA, the CDR3 is TGCACCAGCAGCCAATTCCGAGATAGCGGGAGTTCTAGGACAGATACGCAGTATTTT. Amino acids: CTSSQFRDSGSSRTDTQYF.

The table lists this clone with a count of one. CDR3 sequence: CASSQAERESQYF. The CDR3 DNA sequence: TGTGCCAGCTCACAAGCCGAGCGGGAGTCGCAGTATTTT. This chain links TRBV18 with TRBJ2-3; 8 bases agree with TRBD2. CDR1 is KGHSH, CDR2 LQKENI, per germline. The CDR3 contains 13 residues. The trim removed 4 bases at V and 10 bases at J, leaving 7 bases unmatched. The whole variable domain, remainder taken from reference TRBV18 and TRBJ2-3, is NAGVMQNPRHLVRRRGQEARLRCSPMKGHSHVYWYRQLPEEGLKFMVYLQKENIIDESGMPKERFSAEFPKEGPSILRIQQVVRGDSAAYFCASSQAERESQYFGPGTRLTVL.

This chain links TRBV5-1 with TRBJ2-7; D might be TRBD1 (5 bases). V was clipped by 0 bases and J by 5 bases, with 18 bases between them. The CDR3 is 16 amino acids. Germline-derived CDR1 and CDR2 are SGHRS and YFSETQ. The CDR3 DNA sequence: TGCGCCAGCAGCTTGGGCCCTGGGCAGGGATTCAACGAGCAGTACTTC. Translation: CASSLGPGQGFNEQYF. Variable domain in full (rest from reference TRBV5-1 and TRBJ2-7): KAGVTQTPRYLIKTRGQQVTLSCSPISGHRSVSWYQQTPGQGLQFLFEYFSETQRNKGNFPGRFSGRQFSNSRSEMNVSTLELGDSALYLCASSLGPGQGFNEQYFGPGTRLTVT.

The chain carries TRBV4-3 and TRBJ1-3; 7 bases match TRBD1. There are 15 residues in the CDR3. V shed 0 bases, J shed 4 bases, and the junction held 3 bases outside the gene matches. Looked up from germline, CDR1 is LGHNA and CDR2 is YSLEER. The CDR3 DNA is TGCGCCAGCAGCCAAGATTTAGGGGGCGGAAACACCATATATTTT. Protein sequence: CASSQDLGGGNTIYF.

The chain couples TRBV12-5 to TRBJ2-3; the match to TRBD2 covers 14 bases. V trimming: 6 bases; J trimming: 4 bases; junction bases outside the gene matches: 6. Germline CDR1 and CDR2: LGHNT and FRNRAP. CDR3 length: 16 residues. CDR3 sequence (DNA): TGTGCTAGTGGCTCCGGACTAGCGGGAGGTGCAGATACGCAGTATTTT. Translated, it gives CASGSGLAGGADTQYF.

The chain recombines TRBV28 with TRBJ1-6; D is unresolved. The CDR3 has 12 amino acids. Trimming took 9 bases from V and 12 from J, leaving 15 bases between them. Germline assignment: CDR1 MDHEN and CDR2 SYDVKM. The CDR3 sequence is CASALGRGPLHF. The CDR3 DNA follows: TGTGCCAGTGCCCTTGGGCGGGGACCCCTCCACTTT.

V usage is TRBV6-5 and J usage is TRBJ1-1; 7 nucleotides line up with TRBD1. The CDR3 is 14 residues long. J was trimmed by 0 bases and V by 2 bases; bases with no gene match: 0. CDR1 and CDR2 (germline): MNHEY, SVGAGI. CDR3 in amino acids: CASSYGTVNTEAFF. For the CDR3, the DNA is TGTGCCAGCAGTTACGGGACAGTGAACACTGAAGCTTTCTTT.

This clone was detected only a few times. This same CDR3 is encoded by further DNA sequences in the sample. The V and J genes are TRBV18 and TRBJ2-1; 8 bases are shared with TRBD1. The germline V gene has CDR1 KGHSH and CDR2 LQKENI. V shed 3 bases and J 3 bases; nucleotides not matched to a gene: 1. The CDR3 runs to 14 residues. This CDR3 is CASSPGTGYNEQFF. The CDR3 nucleotides are TGTGCCAGCTCACCGGGGACAGGCTACAATGAGCAGTTCTTC.

This chain connects TRBV28 to TRBJ1-2; 10 bases map to TRBD1. Unmatched junction bases numbered 9, after V lost 10 bases and J lost 4 bases. CDR3 length equals 14 residues. CDR1 and CDR2 (germline): MDHEN, SYDVKM. CDR3 sequence reads: CATSGTGAFYGYTF. The CDR3, as DNA: TGTGCCACGTCCGGGACAGGGGCCTTCTATGGCTACACCTTC.

This chain connects TRBV7-6 to TRBJ2-7; 7 bases fit TRBD2. The CDR3 loop spans 16 amino acids. With V trimmed by 1 base and J by 4 bases, 10 bases remained unmatched. The germline gives CDR1 SGHVS, CDR2 FNYEAQ. CDR3 loop: CASSLGSRLAVYEQYF. In DNA, the CDR3 is TGTGCCAGCAGCTTAGGATCGCGGCTAGCGGTATACGAGCAGTACTTC.

The V gene is TRBV5-4, the J gene TRBJ2-3; possible D gene TRBD2, 7 bases. V dropped 6 bases and J dropped 2 bases, with 16 bases sitting between them. Germline V lookup: CDR1 SGHNT, CDR2 YYREEE (reference sequence). The CDR3 sequence is 15 residues long. The DNA of the CDR3 is TGTGCCAGCACCCGCGGGGGCAGGCCCACAGATACGCAGTATTTT. Translating it yields CASTRGGRPTDTQYF.

Only a few counts were recorded for this clone. J is TRBJ1-2 and V is TRBV6-5; 9 bases align to TRBD1. CDR3 length: 15 amino acids. V lost 5 bases to trimming and J lost 5 bases; unmatched junction nucleotides: 9. CDR1 is MNHEY and CDR2 is SVGAGI in the germline V gene. CDR3 protein: CASSTRTGARYGYTF. The CDR3 DNA reads TGTGCCAGCAGTACACGGACAGGGGCGAGGTATGGCTACACCTTC.

This chain joins TRBV19 and TRBJ1-5; 11 bases align to TRBD1. CDR1 and CDR2 (germline): LNHDA, SQIVND (reference sequence). The trim removed 1 base at V and 3 bases at J, leaving 5 bases unmatched. This CDR3 region has 17 residues. CDR3 bases: TGTGCCAGTAGTATAGTTGGGACAGGGGGAAACAATCAGCCCCAGCATTTT. Translated, it gives CASSIVGTGGNNQPQHF.

The genes are TRBV6-5 and TRBJ1-3; D unclear. V lost 8 bases to trimming and J lost 4 bases, with 15 bases between them. Per the germline V gene, CDR1 is MNHEY and CDR2 is SVGAGI. This CDR3 spans 14 amino acids. The CDR3 DNA is TGTGCCAGCTCCAGAGGTCAAACGGGAAACACCATATATTTT. It yields the protein CASSRGQTGNTIYF.

The V call is TRBV6-5, the J call TRBJ1-1; D is uncertain. CDR1 is MNHEY and CDR2 is SVGAGI in the germline V gene. This CDR3 comprises 15 residues. V dropped 4 bases and J dropped 1 base, with 13 bases sitting between them. As DNA, the CDR3 is TGTGCCAGCAGTTTATCCAGCGGAGGGAACACTGAAGCTTTCTTT. Amino acids: CASSLSSGGNTEAFF.